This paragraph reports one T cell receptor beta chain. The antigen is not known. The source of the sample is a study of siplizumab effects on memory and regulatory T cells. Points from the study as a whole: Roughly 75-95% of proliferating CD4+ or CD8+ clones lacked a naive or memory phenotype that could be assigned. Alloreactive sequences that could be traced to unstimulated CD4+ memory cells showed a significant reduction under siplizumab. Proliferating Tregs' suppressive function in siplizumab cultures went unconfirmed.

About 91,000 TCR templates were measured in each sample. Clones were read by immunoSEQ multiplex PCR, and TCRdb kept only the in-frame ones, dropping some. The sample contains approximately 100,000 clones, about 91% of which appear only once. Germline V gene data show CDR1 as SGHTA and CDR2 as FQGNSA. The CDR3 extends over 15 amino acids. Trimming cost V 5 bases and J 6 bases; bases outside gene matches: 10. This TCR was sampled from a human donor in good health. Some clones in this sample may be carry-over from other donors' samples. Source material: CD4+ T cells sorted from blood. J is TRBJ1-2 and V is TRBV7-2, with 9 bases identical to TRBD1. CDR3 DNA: TGTGCCAGCAGCGTTTACAGGGGGCCTAAGGATGGCTACACCTTC. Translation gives CASSVYRGPKDGYTF.